This is a list of T cell receptor beta chains from one sample in a study of PD-1 blockade in classical Hodgkin lymphoma. Sequencing used immunoSEQ multiplex PCR; TCRdb keeps in-frame clones, though not all of them. The sample holds around 40,000 clones; over 70% are singletons and the top ten take 7.5% to 10%. The source material was peripheral blood mononuclear cells (PBMCs), sampled before the fourth cycle of nivolumab. These receptors were obtained from a human donor with classical Hodgkin lymphoma. Both conserved end residues are part of each CDR3. The order of the fields is V gene, J gene, clone size, D gene, CDR3 DNA, CDR3 protein. The D gene is left open where the match is weak. Expanded clones get a size class; other rows say once, few or many, or leave the size out.

TRBV9,TRBJ1-6,.,TRBD1,TGTGCCAGCAGCGCCTTCGGACAGGGTTCCTATAATTCACCCCTCCACTTT,CASSAFGQGSYNSPLHF
TRBV7-2,TRBJ1-1,.,.,TGTGCCAGCAGCTTAAGTTCAGGGCCCCAAACTGAAGCTTTCTTT,CASSLSSGPQTEAFF
TRBV28,TRBJ2-7,.,.,TGTGCCAGCAACCCCAGGGGAGCCTACGAGCAGTACTTC,CASNPRGAYEQYF
TRBV12-5,TRBJ2-7,.,.,TGTGCTAGTGGTTTGATTCCTAGGGGTCGACGTTACGAGCAGTACTTC,CASGLIPRGRRYEQYF
TRBV7-2,TRBJ1-2,.,.,TGTGCCAGCAGCTTAACCATCGGGGGCTACACCTTC,CASSLTIGGYTF
TRBV18,TRBJ1-4,.,TRBD1,TGTGCCAGCTCACCCACAGGGGTGACTAATGAAAAACTGTTTTTT,CASSPTGVTNEKLFF
TRBV23-1,TRBJ1-6,few,TRBD1,TGCGCCAGCAGACCGGACAGGGTGGACTCACCCCTCCACTTT,CASRPDRVDSPLHF
TRBV6-6,TRBJ1-2,.,.,TGTGCCAGCAGTTGGAGGGGCGCTAACTATGGCTACACCTTC,CASSWRGANYGYTF
TRBV2,TRBJ2-7,.,TRBD2,TGTGCCAGCAATCAGCGGGGGTGGTACGAGCAGTACTTC,CASNQRGWYEQYF
TRBV5-8,TRBJ2-5,.,TRBD1,TGTGCCAGCAGCGCAGGGGACAGGGATTCGGAGACCCAGTACTTC,CASSAGDRDSETQYF
TRBV6-5,TRBJ2-7,.,.,TGTGCCAGCAGGGAGTGGCGCCCCGGACACGAGCAGTACTTC,CASREWRPGHEQYF
TRBV28,TRBJ1-5,.,.,TGTGCCAGCAGTTTCCCAGGGAGCAATCAGCCCCAGCATTTT,CASSFPGSNQPQHF
TRBV28,TRBJ2-1,once,TRBD1,TGTGCCAGCTCCATACAGGGGGGATTTTCCAATGAGCAGTTCTTC,CASSIQGGFSNEQFF
TRBV6-5,TRBJ1-4,.,.,TGTGCCAGCAGGCCCTCCGGGGGGAATGAAAAACTGTTTTTT,CASRPSGGNEKLFF
TRBV6-6,TRBJ2-3,.,.,TGTGCCAGCAGTGGGGTACCCTTGCCGGATACGCAGTATTTT,CASSGVPLPDTQYF
TRBV5-1,TRBJ2-5,.,TRBD2,TGCGCCAGCAGGGGGGGGACGGATCAAGAGACCCAGTACTTC,CASRGGTDQETQYF
TRBV18,TRBJ2-2,.,.,TGTGCCAGCTCACTTAAAACCACCGGGGAGCTGTTTTTT,CASSLKTTGELFF
TRBV18,TRBJ2-3,few,.,TGTGCCAGCTCCGAGGGTTCGGGCTTTCCAGATACGCAGTATTTT,CASSEGSGFPDTQYF
TRBV7-8,TRBJ2-7,.,.,TGTGCCAGCAGCTTAGCGAGGGTAGGGGGAAAAGACGAGCAGTACTTC,CASSLARVGGKDEQYF
TRBV5-4,TRBJ1-2,.,.,TGTGCCAGCAGCTTGGACAGCTATGGCTACACCTTC,CASSLDSYGYTF
TRBV4-1,TRBJ2-7,.,TRBD2,TGCGCCAGCAGCCGCGGATCAGGCGGGGGGAATTACGAGCAGTACTTC,CASSRGSGGGNYEQYF
TRBV5-1,TRBJ2-3,.,TRBD2,TGCGCCAGCAGCTTCGGGGGGACAGATACGCAGTATTTT,CASSFGGTDTQYF
TRBV10-3,TRBJ2-3,few,.,TGTGCCATCAGTGACTCGGGACGCTTCCCAGATACGCAGTATTTT,CAISDSGRFPDTQYF
TRBV11-2,TRBJ1-6,.,TRBD1,TGTGCCAGCAGCAAAACCGGGACAGGGGGCGAGGATTCACCCCTCCACTTT,CASSKTGTGGEDSPLHF
TRBV5-1,TRBJ2-4,.,TRBD1,TGCGCCAGCAGCTTACAGGGGACGCAAGCGGACATTCAGTACTTC,CASSLQGTQADIQYF
TRBV5-1,TRBJ1-1,.,.,TGCGCCAGCAGCCCGACGTCGACAGGCTTCACTGAAGCTTTCTTT,CASSPTSTGFTEAFF
TRBV18,TRBJ2-2,.,.,TGTGCCAGCTCACCGAGGGTAACCGGGGAGCTGTTTTTT,CASSPRVTGELFF
TRBV7-9,TRBJ1-1,.,.,TGTGCCAGCAGCTTAGCCCCCAGGGGGAACACTGAAGCTTTCTTT,CASSLAPRGNTEAFF
TRBV5-6,TRBJ1-1,.,.,TGTGCCAGCAGCTTTCAGAACCCGAACACTGAAGCTTTCTTT,CASSFQNPNTEAFF
TRBV5-8,TRBJ2-5,.,.,TGTGCCAGCAGCTTGCGGGAGACCCAGTACTTC,CASSLRETQYF
TRBV18,TRBJ2-3,once,TRBD2,TGTGCCAGCTCACCGAAGACTAGCGGGGGGACAGATACGCAGTATTTT,CASSPKTSGGTDTQYF
TRBV5-6,TRBJ2-1,.,.,TGTGCCAGCCTTCTGTTAGGCGATGAGCAGTTCTTC,CASLLLGDEQFF
TRBV5-1,TRBJ2-2,.,TRBD1,TGCGCCAGCAGCCCAGGCGATACAGGGGTCGGGGAGCTGTTTTTT,CASSPGDTGVGELFF
TRBV7-8,TRBJ2-1,.,.,TGTGCCAGCAGCTTAGCCCCCGGTTACAATGAGCAGTTCTTC,CASSLAPGYNEQFF
TRBV5-6,TRBJ2-2,.,.,TGTGCCAGCAGCTTGGCGGACGGGACCGGGGAGCTGTTTTTT,CASSLADGTGELFF
TRBV7-3,TRBJ2-2,.,.,TGTGCCAGCAGCCCGCAGGGGCAGAACACCGGGGAGCTGTTTTTT,CASSPQGQNTGELFF
TRBV12-5,TRBJ1-1,.,.,TGTGCTAGTGCCTTCGGGGGGGATGTGACTGAAGCTTTCTTT,CASAFGGDVTEAFF
TRBV27,TRBJ2-6,.,.,TGTGCCAGCACCAGTAGTGGTAGCAGCCTTATCTCTGGGGCCAACGTCCTGACTTTC,CASTSSGSSLISGANVLTF
TRBV11-1,TRBJ2-7,.,.,TGTGCCAGCAGCTTAGAGAGGACAACCTACGAGCAGTACTTC,CASSLERTTYEQYF
TRBV7-2,TRBJ2-7,.,TRBD1,TGTGCCAGCAGCCGACAGGGGGCCTCCTACGAGCAGTACTTC,CASSRQGASYEQYF
TRBV21-1,TRBJ2-5,few,.,TGTGCTAGCCTCGGGCAGGGGGCTTTTGGGGAGACCCAGTACTTC,CASLGQGAFGETQYF
TRBV5-1,TRBJ2-2,.,.,TGCGCCAGCAGCTACAGGGTCCGGGAGCTGTTTTTT,CASSYRVRELFF
TRBV2,TRBJ1-5,.,.,TGTGCCAGCACCATTCGAGAATCCCAGCCCCAGCATTTT,CASTIRESQPQHF
TRBV1,TRBJ2-7,.,.,TGCACCAGCAGCCCAGACGACGATCAGGGTGGTAAGAACTACGAGCAGTACTTC,CTSSPDDDQGGKNYEQYF
TRBV4-2,TRBJ2-5,.,TRBD2,TGTGCCAGCAGCCAAGAGGAACTAGCGGGGGGGCAAGAGACCCAGTACTTC,CASSQEELAGGQETQYF
TRBV7-2,TRBJ2-5,.,TRBD1,TGTGCCAGCAGCTTTTTACCGGGACAGGGAGTGGGGGAGACCCAGTACTTC,CASSFLPGQGVGETQYF
TRBV18,TRBJ2-7,.,TRBD1,TGTGCCAGCTCCGCCCGGACAGGGGAGATGTACGAGCAGTACTTC,CASSARTGEMYEQYF
TRBV5-1,TRBJ1-2,.,TRBD1,TGCGCCAGCAGCTTGGTTACAGGGGAGTATGGCTACACCTTC,CASSLVTGEYGYTF
TRBV7-2,TRBJ2-3,.,TRBD2,TGTGCCAGCAGCCCGCGGACTAGCGGGGGGACTGTCCTCCCGTATTTT,CASSPRTSGGTVLPYF
TRBV10-2,TRBJ2-3,few,.,TGCGCCAGCAGTGATTTGTTAGGGGACCCCACAGATACGCAGTATTTT,CASSDLLGDPTDTQYF
TRBV12-5,TRBJ2-7,.,.,TGTGCTAGTGGTTACCCCGACAGTTACTACGAGCAGTACTTC,CASGYPDSYYEQYF
TRBV5-4,TRBJ2-6,.,.,TGTGCCAGCAGCCCGCCTCAGTCCGGGGCCAACGTCCTGACTTTC,CASSPPQSGANVLTF
TRBV11-2,TRBJ2-1,.,TRBD2,TGTGCCAGCAGCTTTGGCCGGGTAGCGGGGGGCCACAATGAGCAGTTCTTC,CASSFGRVAGGHNEQFF
TRBV7-9,TRBJ2-1,.,.,TGTGCCAGCAGCCCCCCTTCGGGATGGGGCAATGAGCAGTTCTTC,CASSPPSGWGNEQFF
TRBV10-2,TRBJ2-7,.,TRBD1,TGCGCCAGCAGTGAGTCGACATGGGACAGGGGCTCCTACGAGCAGTACTTC,CASSESTWDRGSYEQYF